Listed here is a single T cell receptor beta chain. V was trimmed by 7 bases and J by 1 base, leaving 16 bases between them. The CDR3 contains 15 residues. CDR1 and CDR2 from the germline V gene are ENHRY and SYGVKD. Generated by immunoSEQ multiplex PCR, the TCRdb table keeps only in-frame clones and is missing some. Among 250,000 or so clones listed, roughly 82% were seen once. This sample is part of a study of blood T cell repertoires in COVID-19. Looking at the study overall: Sources were T cells, B-cell-depleted T cells, or PBMCs; the material itself was cDNA or gDNA.

The sequenced sample was peripheral blood. This TCR derives from a man in his forties who had recovered from COVID-19. The chain carries TRBV10-3 and TRBJ1-1, with D possibly being TRBD1 (6 bases). The CDR3: CAITQGQTENTEAFF. CDR3 DNA: TGTGCCATCACCCAAGGACAGACCGAGAACACTGAAGCTTTCTTT.